Listed here are 27 T cell receptor beta chains from one sample, sequenced in a study of blood T cell repertoires in COVID-19. Profiling relied on immunoSEQ multiplex PCR, and the TCRdb table lists in-frame clones only, not all of them. The sample contains 170,000 or so clones, around 86% of which appear only once. Sequenced: peripheral blood. Receptor source: a man in his sixties with COVID-19, enrolled during active disease.

The V call is TRBV11-2, the J call TRBJ2-7; a possible D gene is TRBD2 (5 bases). The CDR3 has 16 residues. V was clipped by 7 bases and J by 3 bases, with 22 bases between them. Germline V CDR1 and CDR2: SGHAT, FQNNGV. The CDR3 DNA follows: TGTGCCAGCACCCCCCGAGGTGGCAGGAGGAACTACGAGCAGTACTTC. It encodes CASTPRGGRRNYEQYF.

The V call is TRBV2, the J call TRBJ1-3; the D is unclear. This CDR3 region has 14 residues. From germline, CDR1 is SNHLY and CDR2 FYNNEI. Trimming removed 4 bases from V and 1 base from J, with 8 bases in between. The CDR3 bases are TGTGCCAGCAGTGCATCAAATTCTGGAAACACCATATATTTT. Its protein is CASSASNSGNTIYF.

The gene calls are TRBV12-3 or TRBV12-4 and TRBJ1-5; D is undetermined. The CDR3 contains 12 residues. With 3 bases removed from V and 6 bases from J, the gap between germline ends came to 6 bases. This CDR3 is CASSLDSQPQHF. The CDR3 DNA reads TGTGCCAGCAGTTTGGACTCTCAGCCCCAGCATTTT.

This clone was found once. The chain recombines TRBV3-1 (or the pseudogene TRBV3-2) with TRBJ2-3, with 9 bases aligning to TRBD2. CDR1 and CDR2 (germline): LGHDT, YNNKEL (reference sequence). CDR3 length: 19 residues. The junction had 10 bases not matched to a gene; V was cut back by 0 bases and J by 0 bases. CDR3 loop: CASSQENLAGVLSTDTQYF. DNA for the CDR3: TGTGCCAGCAGCCAAGAAAACTTAGCGGGGGTACTTAGCACAGATACGCAGTATTTT.

The CDR3 DNA sequence: TGTGCCAGCAGCTTACAGGGACCCGTTGGGGAGACCCAGTACTTC. Its protein product is CASSLQGPVGETQYF. The rearrangement links TRBV5-4 to TRBJ2-5, with D possibly TRBD1 on 6 matching bases. V gave up 2 bases and J gave up 5 bases, with 16 bases separating them. Germline V gene sequence: CDR1 SGHNT, CDR2 YYREEE (reference sequence). The CDR3 covers 15 residues.

This clone has just one count. V and J are TRBV11-2 and TRBJ2-3; possibly TRBD1 for D (5 bases). Germline V gene sequence: CDR1 SGHAT, CDR2 FQNNGV. The ends were cut back, 5 bases at V and 1 base at J, with 10 bases in the middle. The CDR3 runs to 14 residues. For the CDR3, the DNA is TGTGCCAGCAGCCTTTCCAGGGGCACAGATACGCAGTATTTT. Translated, it gives CASSLSRGTDTQYF. Variable domain in full (rest from reference TRBV11-2 and TRBJ2-3): EAGVAQSPRYKIIEKRQSVAFWCNPISGHATLYWYQQILGQGPKLLIQFQNNGVVDDSQLPKDRFSAERLKGVDSTLKIQPAKLEDSAVYLCASSLSRGTDTQYFGPGTRLTVL.

CDR3 coding DNA: TGTGCCAGCAGTAGACACAGCTCCTACGAGCAGTACTTC. Protein: CASSRHSSYEQYF. This chain joins TRBV6-5 and TRBJ2-7; D is ambiguous. The CDR3 sequence is 13 residues long. Deletions cut 5 bases from V and 0 bases from J, with 8 bases between. Germline values: CDR1 MNHEY, CDR2 SVGAGI.

The rearrangement links TRBV6-2 or TRBV6-3 to TRBJ1-2; 7 nucleotides align to TRBD1. The CDR3 sequence is 14 residues long. In germline, CDR1 is MNHEY, CDR2 SVGEGT. With 2 bases clipped from V and 7 bases from J, the junction kept 7 bases outside the gene matches. CDR3 sequence reads: CASSYGPGGAGYTF. CDR3 nucleotide sequence: TGTGCCAGCAGTTACGGGCCAGGGGGAGCTGGCTACACCTTC.

The rearrangement links TRBV20-1 to TRBJ1-2; D is uncertain. The CDR3 has 11 amino acids. Deletions cut 3 bases from V and 4 bases from J, with 6 bases between. Germline CDR1 and CDR2: DFQATT and SNEGSKA (reference sequence). The CDR3 reads CSASDLYGYTF. As DNA, the CDR3 is TGCAGTGCTAGTGACCTCTATGGCTACACCTTC.

V is TRBV9 and J is TRBJ1-3, with D hard to call. The CDR3 totals 13 residues. Looked up from germline, CDR1 is SGDLS and CDR2 is YYNGEE. V was clipped by 3 bases and J by 0 bases, with 4 bases between them. The CDR3 region is CASSGSSGNTIYF. DNA of the CDR3: TGTGCCAGCAGCGGTAGCTCTGGAAACACCATATATTTT.

This clone was observed a handful of times. The genes are TRBV7-2 and TRBJ1-2; TRBD1 matches 8 bases. V gave up 1 base and J gave up 5 bases; unmatched junction bases: 6. CDR3 length: 15 amino acids. Germline V lookup: CDR1 SGHTA, CDR2 FQGNSA. In DNA form, the CDR3 reads TGTGCCAGCAGCTTAGGGACAGGGAGGGAGTATGGCTACACCTTC. As protein: CASSLGTGREYGYTF.

The V and J genes are TRBV4-3 and TRBJ1-5; the D is unclear. V shed 4 bases and J shed 0 bases, with 10 bases lying between them. This CDR3 is 15 amino acids long. The germline V gene has CDR1 LGHNA and CDR2 YSLEER. The CDR3 loop reads CASSPDRGSNQPQHF. The CDR3 nucleotides are TGCGCCAGCAGCCCGGACCGGGGTAGCAATCAGCCCCAGCATTTT.

The V and J genes are TRBV6-5 and TRBJ1-4; the D gene is possibly TRBD1 (6 bases). V lost 5 bases and J lost 6, with 13 bases in between. CDR3 length: 14 amino acids. Germline V gives CDR1 MNHEY, CDR2 SVGAGI. CDR3 protein: CASSQQGQHEKLFF. DNA of the CDR3: TGTGCCAGCAGTCAACAGGGTCAGCATGAAAAACTGTTTTTT.

The CDR3: CASSSRTGLNQETQYF. DNA of the CDR3: TGTGCCAGCAGTTCGAGGACAGGGTTGAACCAAGAGACCCAGTACTTC. V usage is TRBV27 and J usage is TRBJ2-5; 8 bases map to TRBD1. After removal of 4 bases from V and 0 bases from J, the junction contained 7 bases not matched to a gene. Per germline, CDR1 MNHEY and CDR2 SMNVEV (reference sequence). The CDR3 is 16 residues long.

The rearrangement links TRBV28 to TRBJ1-1; D unclear. CDR3 size: 15 residues. V lost 5 bases to trimming and J lost 0 bases, with 13 bases between them. Germline V gene sequence: CDR1 MDHEN, CDR2 SYDVKM. The CDR3 here is CASSPTSVMNTEAFF. DNA of the CDR3: TGTGCCAGCAGTCCCACCAGCGTCATGAACACTGAAGCTTTCTTT. The variable domain in full, completed from reference TRBV28 and TRBJ1-1, reads DVKVTQSSRYLVKRTGEKVFLECVQDMDHENMFWYRQDPGLGLRLIYFSYDVKMKEKGDIPEGYSVSREKKERFSLILESASTNQTSMYLCASSPTSVMNTEAFFGQGTRLTVV.

This chain connects TRBV3-1 (or the pseudogene TRBV3-2) to TRBJ1-6; no clear D gene. The CDR3 contains 14 residues. Germline-derived CDR1 and CDR2 are LGHDT and YNNKEL (reference sequence). V dropped 4 bases and J dropped 8 bases, with 12 bases sitting between them. CDR3 bases: TGTGCCAGCAGCCGTCTTAAGAGGGATTCACCCCTCCACTTT. It codes for CASSRLKRDSPLHF.

The chain combines TRBV11-3 with TRBJ1-6, with TRBD1 as a possible D gene (5 bases). Germline lookup yields CDR1 SGHNT and CDR2 YENEEA. CDR3 length: 13 residues. Between the trimmed V and J ends, which lost 5 bases and 9 bases, there was a span of 11 bases. The CDR3 region is CASSEQRGSPLHF. DNA of the CDR3: TGTGCCAGCAGCGAACAAAGGGGTTCACCCCTCCACTTT.

The chain recombines TRBV6-5 with TRBJ1-1; D ambiguous. Trimming took 5 bases from V and 0 from J, leaving 10 bases between them. CDR1 and CDR2 from the germline V gene are MNHEY and SVGAGI. CDR3 length: 14 residues. CDR3 in amino acids: CASSPRRLNTEAFF. CDR3 bases: TGTGCCAGCAGTCCCCGCAGGCTGAACACTGAAGCTTTCTTT.

The rearrangement joins TRBV4-3 to TRBJ1-3; D remains ambiguous. Germline-derived CDR1 and CDR2 are LGHNA and YSLEER. The V gene lost 1 base and the J gene lost 0 bases, with 7 bases spanning the gap. CDR3 length: 15 amino acids. In nucleotides, the CDR3 is TGCGCCAGCAGCCAAGCTCAGAACTCTGGAAACACCATATATTTT. As protein: CASSQAQNSGNTIYF.

The chain links TRBV7-8 to TRBJ2-3; D perhaps matches TRBD2 (5 bases). The CDR3 consists of 14 residues. From germline, CDR1 is SGHVS and CDR2 FQNEAQ. Trimming took off 2 bases at V and 5 bases at J, with 11 bases between the two ends. CDR3 DNA: TGTGCCAGCAGCTTACTAGCCGGAGTAGATACGCAGTATTTT. It specifies CASSLLAGVDTQYF. The entire variable domain, with the rest obtained from reference TRBV7-8 and TRBJ2-3, is as follows: GAGVSQSPRYKVAKRGQDVALRCDPISGHVSLFWYQQALGQGPEFLTYFQNEAQLDKSGLPSDRFFAERPEGSVSTLKIQRTQQEDSAVYLCASSLLAGVDTQYFGPGTRLTVL.

CDR3 in amino acids: CASSSGQYNSPLHF. In nucleotides, the CDR3 is TGTGCCAGCTCATCCGGACAGTATAATTCACCCCTCCACTTT. The genes are TRBV18 and TRBJ1-6; D might be TRBD1 (6 bases). Germline lookup yields CDR1 KGHSH and CDR2 LQKENI. This CDR3 spans 14 amino acids. Trimming stripped 5 bases from V and 4 bases from J, with 9 bases between.

This clone was observed a few times. The rearrangement links TRBV6-4 to TRBJ2-5; the D gene is possibly TRBD2 (5 bases). This CDR3 spans 10 amino acids. Per germline, CDR1 MRHNA and CDR2 SNTAGT. The CDR3 spells CALEGETQYF. As DNA, the CDR3 is TGTGCTCTAGAGGGAGAGACCCAGTACTTC.

This chain uses TRBV5-1 with TRBJ2-5, with 11 nucleotides matching TRBD2. With V trimmed by 3 bases and J by 1 base, 2 bases remained unmatched. The length of the CDR3 is 15 residues. Germline V gives CDR1 SGHRS, CDR2 YFSETQ. The CDR3 DNA reads TGCGCCAGCAGCTGGGGGACTAGCGGCCAAGAGACCCAGTACTTC. Its protein is CASSWGTSGQETQYF.

This chain joins TRBV7-2 and TRBJ2-7; 7 bases agree with TRBD1. CDR1 SGHTA and CDR2 FQGNSA come from the germline V gene. The V segment lost 5 bases and the J segment 6 bases; nucleotides outside the gene matches: 13. The CDR3 has 15 amino acids. The DNA for the CDR3 is TGTGCCAGCAGCACGCCGACAGGGCTCTCCGCCGAGCAGTACTTC. It is translated as CASSTPTGLSAEQYF.

The gene calls are TRBV29-1 and TRBJ2-3, with TRBD1 as a possible D gene (5 bases). The CDR3 is made up of 13 amino acids. Deletions cut 6 bases from V and 3 bases from J, with 13 bases between. CDR1 and CDR2 (germline): SQVTM, ANQGSEA. The DNA for the CDR3 is TGCAGCGTCGCTGATCAGGGAACAGATACGCAGTATTTT. This gives the protein CSVADQGTDTQYF.

The chain has TRBV11-1 and TRBJ2-2, with 7 nucleotides matching TRBD1. Germline V CDR1 and CDR2: SGHAT, FQDESV (reference sequence). V lost 5 bases, J lost 4 bases, and 10 bases stayed unmatched. This CDR3 contains 16 residues. CDR3 amino acids: CASSMGQWLATGELFF. As DNA, the CDR3 is TGTGCCAGCAGCATGGGACAGTGGTTAGCCACCGGGGAGCTGTTTTTT.

The rearrangement uses TRBV5-4 and TRBJ1-3, with D maybe TRBD1 (6 bases). The V and J ends lost 2 bases and 4 bases respectively, with 13 bases between them. In germline, CDR1 is SGHNT, CDR2 YYREEE (reference sequence). CDR3 length: 15 amino acids. CDR3 residues: CASSFDRLSGNTIYF. In DNA, the CDR3 is TGTGCCAGCAGCTTCGACAGGCTATCGGGAAACACCATATATTTT.